The 28 T cell receptor beta chains below were found in one sample sequenced in a study of cytomegalovirus exposure and HLA in healthy donors. The PCR had 60 Vbeta and 13 Jbeta primers. Sequenced by immunoSEQ multiplex PCR; TCRdb stores in-frame clones only, minus some. This table holds about 150,000 clones, about three fifths found once. Sample: PBMCs. These receptors all stem from a woman in her sixties in good health and CMV-seropositive.

This sequence joins TRBV6-6 and TRBJ2-3; TRBD2 agrees at 9 bases. Germline V lookup: CDR1 MNHNY, CDR2 SVGAGI (reference sequence). V was clipped by 6 bases and J by 3 bases; unmatched bases: 4. There are 14 residues in the CDR3. The CDR3 is CASRAGGPTDTQYF. The CDR3, as DNA: TGTGCCAGCAGGGCGGGAGGGCCAACAGATACGCAGTATTTT.

The chain links TRBV18 to TRBJ2-2; D remains unclear. V was clipped by 6 bases and J by 2 bases, with 13 bases between them. CDR1 and CDR2 (germline): KGHSH, LQKENI. This CDR3 comprises 15 residues. The CDR3: CASSERRSNTGELFF. CDR3 in DNA: TGTGCCAGCTCTGAGAGGAGATCAAACACCGGGGAGCTGTTTTTT. Full variable domain (remainder filled in from reference TRBV18 and TRBJ2-2): NAGVMQNPRHLVRRRGQEARLRCSPMKGHSHVYWYRQLPEEGLKFMVYLQKENIIDESGMPKERFSAEFPKEGPSILRIQQVVRGDSAAYFCASSERRSNTGELFFGEGSRLTVL.

The rearrangement links TRBV2 to TRBJ2-5; 7 nucleotides match TRBD2. The J call may be faulty, since TRBJ2-7 better matches the DNA end. This CDR3 contains 15 residues. CDR1 and CDR2 (germline): SNHLY, FYNNEI. This chain's CDR3 is CASSGRAGTPSEQYF. CDR3 coding DNA: TGTGCCAGCAGTGGCCGAGCGGGAACTCCCAGCGAGCAGTACTTC.

The chain employs TRBV6-6 and TRBJ2-2; 10 nucleotides match TRBD2. Germline CDR1 MNHNY, CDR2 SVGAGI (reference sequence). The CDR3 runs 15 residues. The V gene end was trimmed by 5 bases and the J gene end by 6 bases; junction bases not matched to a gene: 6. The CDR3 DNA reads TGTGCCAGCAGTCCCTCTAGCGGGAGTGCCGGGGAGCTGTTTTTT. Translating it yields CASSPSSGSAGELFF.

In the case of this clone: Mismatch with germline at one junction end may stem from a read error. V and J are TRBV4-3 and TRBJ2-5; TRBD2 might be the D (6 bases). The germline V gene encodes CDR1 LGHNA and CDR2 YSLEER. The CDR3 spans 15 residues. CDR3: CSSSPGLGGSETQYF. The CDR3 region has the DNA TGCTCCAGCAGCCCGGGGTTGGGGGGTTCAGAGACCCAGTACTTC.

In its sample, this clone was seen once. CDR3: CASSLGTTDTQYF. The CDR3 region has the DNA TGTGCCAGCAGTTTGGGCACCACAGATACGCAGTATTTT. The chain carries TRBV27 and TRBJ2-3; D call uncertain. Germline V gives CDR1 MNHEY, CDR2 SMNVEV (reference sequence). The germline V and J ends were trimmed by 3 bases and 2 bases, with 6 bases remaining between them. The CDR3 runs 13 residues.

This clone was counted a single time. The chain joins TRBV2 to TRBJ2-7, with TRBD2 matching over 7 bases. Germline assignment: CDR1 SNHLY and CDR2 FYNNEI. The ends lost 8 bases at V and 3 bases at J; junction bases unmatched: 10. CDR3 length equals 14 residues. CDR3 residues: CASCPQLASYEQYF. The CDR3 nucleotides read TGTGCCAGCTGCCCCCAACTAGCGAGCTACGAGCAGTACTTC.

The rearrangement uses TRBV14 and TRBJ2-3; TRBD2 matches 7 bases. The CDR3 extends over 16 amino acids. V trimming: 5 bases; J trimming: 2 bases; junction bases outside the gene matches: 10. The germline V gene encodes CDR1 SGHDN and CDR2 FVKESK. CDR3 in DNA: TGTGCCAGCAGCTCGCGACTAGCCGGCCCCACAGATACGCAGTATTTT. Its protein product is CASSSRLAGPTDTQYF.

The V gene is TRBV5-1, the J gene TRBJ2-7, with no clear D. The V gene lost 0 bases and the J gene lost 4 bases, with 8 bases spanning the gap. This CDR3 comprises 13 residues. In germline, CDR1 is SGHRS, CDR2 YFSETQ. CDR3 region: CASSLVGSYEQYF. CDR3 nucleotides: TGCGCCAGCAGCTTGGTCGGGTCTTACGAGCAGTACTTC.

This clone showed up just a few times. This chain uses TRBV5-5 with TRBJ2-3, with 11 bases fitting TRBD2. V was clipped by 3 bases and J by 4 bases; unmatched bases: 7. CDR1 is SGHKS and CDR2 is YYEKEE in the germline V gene (reference sequence). The CDR3 covers 16 residues. CDR3 loop: CASSSLAGGIPDTQYF. CDR3 sequence (DNA): TGTGCCAGCAGCTCCCTAGCGGGAGGTATCCCAGATACGCAGTATTTT.

This clone was detected only a few times. The chain combines TRBV6-6 with TRBJ1-1; D is undetermined. Trimming took off 6 bases at V and 3 bases at J, with 8 bases between the two ends. Germline loops: CDR1 MNHNY, CDR2 SVGAGI (reference sequence). The CDR3 covers 12 residues. The CDR3 region has the DNA TGTGCCAGCAGCCCCCTCTACACTGAAGCTTTCTTT. Encoded protein: CASSPLYTEAFF.

V gene TRBV28 combines with J gene TRBJ2-2; D is perhaps TRBD1 (6 bases). CDR3 size: 14 residues. Germline-derived CDR1 and CDR2 are MDHEN and SYDVKM. The V end lost 4 bases, the J end lost 4 bases, and 10 bases lay between the germline ends. The chain's CDR3 is CASSWGLSTGELFF. The CDR3 bases are TGTGCCAGCAGTTGGGGGCTTAGCACCGGGGAGCTGTTTTTT.

This clone was detected a few times. V usage is TRBV6-5 and J usage is TRBJ2-5; TRBD2 might be the D (5 bases). Trimming cost V 0 bases and J 5 bases, with 10 bases left between them. The CDR3 has 14 amino acids. Germline CDR1 is MNHEY and CDR2 is SVGAGI. Here the CDR3 DNA reads TGTGCCAGCAGTTACTCGTCTAGCAAGGAGACCCAGTACTTC. Translation gives CASSYSSSKETQYF.

The chain joins TRBV30 to TRBJ1-4, with unresolved D. This CDR3 has 11 amino acids. Trimming left V 2 bases short and J 6 bases short, with 4 bases between. The germline CDR1 and CDR2 sequences are GTSNPN and SVGIG (reference sequence). CDR3 region: CAWSLDEKLFF. The CDR3 DNA reads as TGTGCCTGGAGTTTAGATGAAAAACTGTTTTTT.

The chain links TRBV28 to TRBJ2-5; D is possibly TRBD2 (5 bases). From germline, CDR1 is MDHEN and CDR2 SYDVKM. V dropped 6 bases and J dropped 10 bases, with 15 bases sitting between them. CDR3 length equals 12 residues. CDR3 loop: CASREALGSQYF. CDR3 nucleotides: TGTGCCAGCAGGGAGGCACTGGGTAGCCAGTACTTC.

V usage is TRBV28 and J usage is TRBJ2-7, with 9 positions matching TRBD2. With V trimmed by 6 bases and J by 2 bases, 8 bases remained unmatched. The CDR3 covers 15 residues. The germline gives CDR1 MDHEN, CDR2 SYDVKM. CDR3: CASSPRTSETYEQYF. CDR3 in DNA: TGTGCCAGCAGCCCCAGGACTAGCGAAACCTACGAGCAGTACTTC.

The rearrangement joins TRBV5-4 to TRBJ2-7; TRBD2 aligns across 8 bases. The germline gives CDR1 SGHNT, CDR2 YYREEE (reference sequence). V was pared by 0 bases and J by 1 base, with 9 bases of the junction left unmatched. This CDR3 is built from 17 residues. The CDR3 region is CASSLAKSSGWSYEQYF. As DNA, the CDR3 is TGTGCCAGCAGCTTGGCCAAGTCTAGCGGGTGGTCCTACGAGCAGTACTTC.

The chain employs TRBV7-2 and TRBJ2-1; the D gene is possibly TRBD2 (5 bases). Trimming stripped 5 bases from V and 4 bases from J, with 18 bases between. The length of the CDR3 is 16 residues. Germline V lookup: CDR1 SGHTA, CDR2 FQGNSA. Here the CDR3 DNA reads TGTGCCAGCAGCATGGGGTTGGTTAGCGTATACAATGAGCAGTTCTTC. It specifies CASSMGLVSVYNEQFF.

A remark on this clone: The identical CDR3 is also encoded by other nucleotide sequences in the sample. The gene calls are TRBV28 and TRBJ1-1; D remains ambiguous. CDR1 MDHEN and CDR2 SYDVKM come from the germline V gene. Between the trimmed V and J ends, which lost 5 bases and 0 bases, there was a span of 4 bases. CDR3 length equals 12 residues. As DNA, the CDR3 is TGTGCCAGCAGTCTCCTGAACACTGAAGCTTTCTTT. Residues: CASSLLNTEAFF.

This clone was found a few times. J is TRBJ2-3 and V is TRBV19; unclear D gene. This CDR3 is built from 13 residues. Trimming left V 5 bases short and J 3 bases short, with 9 bases between. CDR1 and CDR2 (germline): LNHDA, SQIVND (reference sequence). CDR3 residues: CASSVEATDTQYF. The CDR3, as DNA: TGTGCCAGTAGTGTTGAAGCGACAGATACGCAGTATTTT.

The J gene is TRBJ1-6, the V gene TRBV2, with 8 bases matching TRBD1. The CDR3 loop spans 14 amino acids. Trimming cost V 7 bases and J 8 bases; bases outside gene matches: 7. Germline loops: CDR1 SNHLY, CDR2 FYNNEI. CDR3 sequence reads: CASKPDRGDSPLHF. For the CDR3, the DNA is TGTGCCAGCAAACCCGACAGGGGAGATTCACCCCTCCACTTT. The full variable domain, with the rest looked up from reference TRBV2 and TRBJ1-6, is EPEVTQTPSHQVTQMGQEVILRCVPISNHLYFYWYRQILGQKVEFLVSFYNNEISEKSEIFDDQFSVERPDGSNFTLKIRSTKLEDSAMYFCASKPDRGDSPLHFGNGTRLTVT.

The chain uses TRBV27 and TRBJ2-5; 7 bases are shared with TRBD1. The J call is doubtful: the DNA matches TRBJ2-7 better. The CDR3 has 15 amino acids. Germline assignment: CDR1 MNHEY and CDR2 SMNVEV (reference sequence). CDR3 region: CASRSYRGGSYEQYF. In DNA form, the CDR3 reads TGTGCCAGCAGATCATACAGGGGTGGCTCCTACGAGCAGTACTTC.

The sample holds a few counts of this clone. The V and J genes are TRBV5-1 and TRBJ1-5, with D perhaps TRBD1 (5 bases). The V gene's germline CDR1 is SGHRS and CDR2 YFSETQ. The CDR3 loop spans 14 amino acids. V was clipped by 4 bases and J by 1 base, with 9 bases between them. CDR3 loop: CASSDPGSNQPQHF. CDR3 nucleotide sequence: TGCGCCAGCAGCGACCCAGGGAGCAATCAGCCCCAGCATTTT.

The genes are TRBV9 and TRBJ2-2; 7 nucleotides match TRBD2. The CDR3 has 14 amino acids. The ends lost 4 bases at V and 6 bases at J; junction bases unmatched: 6. Germline V gene sequence: CDR1 SGDLS, CDR2 YYNGEE. The DNA for the CDR3 is TGTGCCAGCAGCCCCCGACTAGCCCCCGGGGAGCTGTTTTTT. It translates to CASSPRLAPGELFF.

V usage is TRBV4-3 and J usage is TRBJ2-1; D might be TRBD2 (5 bases). V shed 0 bases and J shed 9 bases, with 6 bases lying between them. The CDR3 runs 12 residues. Germline V gene sequence: CDR1 LGHNA, CDR2 YSLEER. CDR3 coding DNA: TGCGCCAGCAGCCAAGATCGGGGTGAGCAGTTCTTC. Its protein is CASSQDRGEQFF.

In this sample, this clone turned up a few times. The chain combines TRBV7-9 with TRBJ2-1; possible D gene TRBD2, 7 bases. The CDR3 totals 15 residues. CDR1 is SEHNR, CDR2 FQNEAQ, per germline (reference sequence). Trimming pared 8 bases from V and 6 bases from J, leaving 20 bases between. The CDR3 region is CASPFSGGAGNEQFF. Here the CDR3 DNA reads TGTGCCAGCCCTTTTTCTGGGGGGGCCGGCAATGAGCAGTTCTTC. The full variable domain, completed using reference TRBV7-9 and TRBJ2-1, is DTGVSQNPRHKITKRGQNVTFRCDPISEHNRLYWYRQTLGQGPEFLTYFQNEAQLEKSRLLSDRFSAERPKGSFSTLEIQRTEQGDSAMYLCASPFSGGAGNEQFFGPGTRLTVL.

CDR3 DNA sequence: TGTGCCTGGAGTGTCGGGCAGGGAGGAAACACCATATATTTT. It codes for CAWSVGQGGNTIYF. V gene TRBV30 combines with J gene TRBJ1-3, with D maybe TRBD1 (5 bases). Germline CDR1 GTSNPN, CDR2 SVGIG (reference sequence). The V gene lost 0 bases and the J gene lost 4 bases, with 10 bases spanning the gap. The CDR3 length is 14 residues.

The chain joins TRBV1 to TRBJ2-6; the D call in the table, TRBD2, was not verified against the DNA. TRBV1 is an annotated pseudogene. CDR3 length: 14 amino acids. The CDR3 loop reads CTSSRVCGANVLTF. CDR3 DNA: TGCACCAGCAGCCGAGTATGTGGGGCCAACGTCCTGACTTTC.